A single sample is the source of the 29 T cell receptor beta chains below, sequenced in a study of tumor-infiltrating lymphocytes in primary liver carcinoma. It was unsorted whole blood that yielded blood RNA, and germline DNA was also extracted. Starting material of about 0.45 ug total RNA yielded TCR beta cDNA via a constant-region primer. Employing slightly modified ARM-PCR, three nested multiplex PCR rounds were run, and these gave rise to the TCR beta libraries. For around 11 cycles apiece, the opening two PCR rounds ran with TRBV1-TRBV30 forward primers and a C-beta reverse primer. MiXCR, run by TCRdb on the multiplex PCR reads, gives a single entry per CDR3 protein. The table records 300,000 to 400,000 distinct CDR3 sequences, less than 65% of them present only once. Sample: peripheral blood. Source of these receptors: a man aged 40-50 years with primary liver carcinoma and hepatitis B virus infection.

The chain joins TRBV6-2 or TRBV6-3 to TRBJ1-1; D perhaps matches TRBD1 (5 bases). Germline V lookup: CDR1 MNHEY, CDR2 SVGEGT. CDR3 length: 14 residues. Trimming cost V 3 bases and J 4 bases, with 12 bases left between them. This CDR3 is CASSYGDASTEAFF. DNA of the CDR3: TGTGCCAGCAGTTATGGGGACGCCTCCACTGAAGCTTTCTTT.

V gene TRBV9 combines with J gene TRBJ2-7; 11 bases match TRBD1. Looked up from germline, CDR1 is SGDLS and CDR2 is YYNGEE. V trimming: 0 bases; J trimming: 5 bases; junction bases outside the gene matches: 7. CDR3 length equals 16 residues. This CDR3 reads CASSVAPGQGADEQYF. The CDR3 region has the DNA TGTGCCAGCAGCGTAGCCCCCGGACAGGGGGCGGACGAGCAGTACTTC.

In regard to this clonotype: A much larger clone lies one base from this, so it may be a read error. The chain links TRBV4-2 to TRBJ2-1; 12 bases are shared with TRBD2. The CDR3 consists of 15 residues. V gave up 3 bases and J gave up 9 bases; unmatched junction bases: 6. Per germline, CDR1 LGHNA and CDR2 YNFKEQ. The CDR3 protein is CASSQLAGGIVEQFF. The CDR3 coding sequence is TGTGCCAGCAGCCAGCTAGCGGGAGGGATCGTTGAGCAGTTCTTC.

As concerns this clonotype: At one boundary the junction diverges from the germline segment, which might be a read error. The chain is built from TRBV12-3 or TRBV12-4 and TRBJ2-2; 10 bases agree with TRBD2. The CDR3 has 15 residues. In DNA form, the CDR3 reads TGTGCCAGCAGACAAGCGGGAGGGAATACCGGGGAGCTGGTTTTT. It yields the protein CASRQAGGNTGELVF.

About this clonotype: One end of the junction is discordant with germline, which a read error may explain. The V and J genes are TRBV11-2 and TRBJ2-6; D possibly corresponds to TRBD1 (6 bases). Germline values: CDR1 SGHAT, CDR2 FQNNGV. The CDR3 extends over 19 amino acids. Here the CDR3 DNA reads TGTGCCAGCGGCTTAGCCTCAGTTCTGAGGGGGTCTGGGGTCAACGTCCTGACTTTC. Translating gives CASGLASVLRGSGVNVLTF.

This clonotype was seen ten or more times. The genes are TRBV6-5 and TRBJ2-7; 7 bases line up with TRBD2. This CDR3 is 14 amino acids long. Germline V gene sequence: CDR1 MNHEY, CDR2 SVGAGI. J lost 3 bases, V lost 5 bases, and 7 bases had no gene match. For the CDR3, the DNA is TGTGCCAGCAGTCCCGGGACTACCCACTACGAGCAGTACTTC. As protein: CASSPGTTHYEQYF.

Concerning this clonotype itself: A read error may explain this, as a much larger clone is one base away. Here the CDR3 reads CAISASEGDTEASF. The CDR3 DNA follows: TGTGCCATCAGCGCATCCGAGGGAGACACTGAAGCTTCCTTT. The chain links TRBV10-3 to TRBJ1-1, with D uncertain. Germline-derived CDR1 and CDR2 are ENHRY and SYGVKD. The CDR3 loop spans 14 amino acids.

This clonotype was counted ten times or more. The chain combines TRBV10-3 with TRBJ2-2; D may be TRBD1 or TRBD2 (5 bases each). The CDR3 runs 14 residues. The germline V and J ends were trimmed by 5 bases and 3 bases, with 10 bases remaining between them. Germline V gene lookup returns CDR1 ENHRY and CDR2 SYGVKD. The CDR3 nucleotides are TGTGCCATCAGTTCGGGACCTTACACCGGGGAGCTGTTTTTT. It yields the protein CAISSGPYTGELFF.

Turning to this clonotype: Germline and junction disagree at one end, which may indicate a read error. CDR3 loop: CDSSFGPLDKQYF. CDR3 DNA sequence: TGTGACAGCAGCTTTGGGCCGCTCGATAAGCAGTATTTT. The chain has TRBV11-2 and TRBJ2-3; D unresolved. The CDR3 is 13 residues long. The germline V gene encodes CDR1 SGHAT and CDR2 FQNNGV.

The CDR3 loop is CASSYQGWVAGRFYNEQFF. The CDR3 bases are TGTGCCAGCAGCTACCAAGGTTGGGTAGCGGGAAGGTTCTACAATGAGCAGTTCTTC. This chain uses TRBV11-2 with TRBJ2-1; 8 nucleotides agree with TRBD2. Germline CDR1 SGHAT, CDR2 FQNNGV. V was pared by 4 bases and J by 3 bases, with 17 bases of the junction left unmatched. CDR3 length: 19 residues.

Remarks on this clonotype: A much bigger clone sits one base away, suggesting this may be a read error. The CDR3 coding sequence is TGCAGCGTTGAAGCGAATGAGCAGCTCTTC. As protein: CSVEANEQLF. This chain joins TRBV29-1 and TRBJ2-1; D is ambiguous. CDR3 length: 10 residues. Germline V CDR1 and CDR2: SQVTM, ANQGSEA.

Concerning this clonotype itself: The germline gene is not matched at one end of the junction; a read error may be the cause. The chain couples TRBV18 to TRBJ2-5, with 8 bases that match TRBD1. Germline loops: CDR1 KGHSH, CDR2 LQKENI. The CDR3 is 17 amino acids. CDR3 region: CANSPTVIAGGGETQYF. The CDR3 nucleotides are TGTGCCAACTCACCCACTGTGATTGCAGGGGGCGGAGAGACCCAGTACTTC.

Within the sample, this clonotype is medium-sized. The CDR3 protein is CASSLAGGPEYEQYF. The CDR3 coding sequence is TGTGCCAGCAGCTTAGCGGGAGGGCCCGAGTACGAGCAGTACTTC. This chain joins TRBV11-1 and TRBJ2-7; 7 bases map to TRBD2. J lost 4 bases, V lost 0 bases, and 6 bases had no gene match. Germline V gene lookup returns CDR1 SGHAT and CDR2 FQDESV (reference sequence). The CDR3 length is 15 residues.

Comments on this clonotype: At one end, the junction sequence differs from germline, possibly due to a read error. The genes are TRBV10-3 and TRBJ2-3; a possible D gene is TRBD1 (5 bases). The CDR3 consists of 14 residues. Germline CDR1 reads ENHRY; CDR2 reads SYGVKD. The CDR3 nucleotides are TGTGCCATCAATTTCGCGGACAAGACAGATACGCAGTATTTC. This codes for CAINFADKTDTQYF.

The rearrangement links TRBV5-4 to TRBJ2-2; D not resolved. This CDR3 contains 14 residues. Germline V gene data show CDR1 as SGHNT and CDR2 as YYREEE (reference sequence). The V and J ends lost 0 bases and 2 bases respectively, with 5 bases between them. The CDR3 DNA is TGTGCCAGCAGCTTGGTCCTAAACACCGGGGAGCTGTTTTTT. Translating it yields CASSLVLNTGELFF.

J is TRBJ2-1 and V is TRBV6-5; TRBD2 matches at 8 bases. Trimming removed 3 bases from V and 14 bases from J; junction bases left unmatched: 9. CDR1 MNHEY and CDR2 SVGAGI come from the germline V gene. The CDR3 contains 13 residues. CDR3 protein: CASSYSRPAGEFF. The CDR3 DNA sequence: TGTGCCAGCAGTTATTCCCGACCAGCGGGAGAGTTCTTC.

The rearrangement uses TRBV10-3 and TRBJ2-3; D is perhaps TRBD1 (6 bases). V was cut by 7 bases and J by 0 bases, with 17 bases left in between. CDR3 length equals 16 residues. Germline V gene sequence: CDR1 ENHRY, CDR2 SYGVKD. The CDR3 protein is CAINKHRDPSTDTQYF. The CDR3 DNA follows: TGTGCCATCAATAAACACAGGGACCCTAGCACAGATACGCAGTATTTT.

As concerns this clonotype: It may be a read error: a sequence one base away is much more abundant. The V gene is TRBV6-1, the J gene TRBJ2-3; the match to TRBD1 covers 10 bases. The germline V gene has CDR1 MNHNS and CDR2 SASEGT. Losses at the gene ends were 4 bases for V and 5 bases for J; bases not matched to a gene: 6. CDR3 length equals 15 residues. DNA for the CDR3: TGTGCCAGCAGTGCGTGGACAGGGGGTAAAGATACGCAGTATTTT. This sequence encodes CASSAWTGGKDTQYF.

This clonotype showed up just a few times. The CDR3 DNA is TGCGCCAGCAGCCAACGGGCCAGGGAGCTGTTTTTT. It translates to CASSQRARELFF. This sequence joins TRBV4-3 and TRBJ2-2; D remains ambiguous. CDR1 LGHNA and CDR2 YSLEER come from the germline V gene. Trimming removed 2 bases from V and 9 bases from J, with 7 bases in between. This CDR3 has 12 amino acids.

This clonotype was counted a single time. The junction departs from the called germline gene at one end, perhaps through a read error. CDR3 nucleotide sequence: TGTGTCAGCAGCCAACCTAGCGAGCAGTACTTC. This gives the protein CVSSQPSEQYF. The chain uses TRBV11-2 and TRBJ2-7; no definite D call. Looked up from germline, CDR1 is SGHAT and CDR2 is FQNNGV. This CDR3 spans 11 amino acids.

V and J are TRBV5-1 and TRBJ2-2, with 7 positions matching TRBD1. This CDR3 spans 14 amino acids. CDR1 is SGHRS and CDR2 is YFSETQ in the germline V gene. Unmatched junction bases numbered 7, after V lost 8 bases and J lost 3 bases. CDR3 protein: CARKGQKDTGELFF. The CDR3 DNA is TGCGCCAGAAAGGGACAGAAGGACACCGGGGAGCTGTTTTTT.

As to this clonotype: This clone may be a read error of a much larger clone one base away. Here the CDR3 DNA reads TGCGCCAACAGCCAAGCGGGAGATGGCGATGAGCAGTTCTTC. Translated, it gives CANSQAGDGDEQFF. The rearrangement links TRBV4-1 to TRBJ2-1; 8 nucleotides agree with TRBD2. Per the germline V gene, CDR1 is MGHRA and CDR2 is YSYEKL. The CDR3 is made up of 14 amino acids.

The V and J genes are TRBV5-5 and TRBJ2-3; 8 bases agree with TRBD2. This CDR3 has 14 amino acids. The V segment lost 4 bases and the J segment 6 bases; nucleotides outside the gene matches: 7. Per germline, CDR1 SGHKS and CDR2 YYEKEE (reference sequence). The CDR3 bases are TGTGCCAGCAGCCCCGGACCGGGGGGGGATACGCAGTATTTT. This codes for CASSPGPGGDTQYF.

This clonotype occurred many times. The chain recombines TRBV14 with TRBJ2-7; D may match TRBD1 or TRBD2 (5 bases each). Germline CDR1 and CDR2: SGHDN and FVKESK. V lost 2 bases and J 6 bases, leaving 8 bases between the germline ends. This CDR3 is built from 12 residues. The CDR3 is CASSQMGVEQYF. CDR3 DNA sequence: TGTGCCAGCAGCCAAATGGGGGTCGAGCAGTACTTC.

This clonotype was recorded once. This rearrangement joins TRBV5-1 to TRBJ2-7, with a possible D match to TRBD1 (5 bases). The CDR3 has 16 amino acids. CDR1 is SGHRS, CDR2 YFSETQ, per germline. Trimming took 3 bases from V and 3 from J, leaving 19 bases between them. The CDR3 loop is CASSSYPGRYGYEQYF. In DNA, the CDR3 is TGCGCCAGCAGCTCCTACCCAGGGCGGTATGGCTACGAGCAGTACTTC.

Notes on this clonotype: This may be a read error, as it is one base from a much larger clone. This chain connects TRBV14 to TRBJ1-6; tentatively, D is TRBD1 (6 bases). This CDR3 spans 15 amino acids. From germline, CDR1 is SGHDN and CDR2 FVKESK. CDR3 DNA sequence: TGTGCCAGCAGCCAAACCCGGACAGTTAATTCACACCTCCACTTT. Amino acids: CASSQTRTVNSHLHF. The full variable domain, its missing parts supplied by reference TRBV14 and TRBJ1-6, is EAGVTQFPSHSVIEKGQTVTLRCDPISGHDNLYWYRRVMGKEIKFLLHFVKESKQDESGMPNNRFLAERTGGTYSTLKVQPAELEDSGVYFCASSQTRTVNSHLHFGNGTRLTVT.

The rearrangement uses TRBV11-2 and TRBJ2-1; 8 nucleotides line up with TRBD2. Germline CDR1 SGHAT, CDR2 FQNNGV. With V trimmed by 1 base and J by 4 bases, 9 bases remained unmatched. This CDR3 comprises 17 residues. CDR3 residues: CASSLVVSGISYNEQFF. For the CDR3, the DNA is TGTGCCAGCAGCTTAGTTGTTAGCGGGATCTCATACAATGAGCAGTTCTTC.

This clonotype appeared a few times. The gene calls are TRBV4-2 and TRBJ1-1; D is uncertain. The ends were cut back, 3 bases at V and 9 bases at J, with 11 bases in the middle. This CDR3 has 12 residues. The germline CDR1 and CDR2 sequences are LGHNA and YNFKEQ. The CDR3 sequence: CASSQVGLQAFF. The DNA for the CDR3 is TGTGCCAGCAGCCAGGTAGGATTGCAAGCTTTCTTT.

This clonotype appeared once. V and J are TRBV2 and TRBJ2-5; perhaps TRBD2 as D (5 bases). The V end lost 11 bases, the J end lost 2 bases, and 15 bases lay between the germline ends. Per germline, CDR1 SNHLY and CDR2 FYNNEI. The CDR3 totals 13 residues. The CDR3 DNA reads TGTGCCTTCAGTGCGGGTGATCAAGAGACCCAGTACTTC. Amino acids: CAFSAGDQETQYF. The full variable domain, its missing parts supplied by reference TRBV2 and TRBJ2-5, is EPEVTQTPSHQVTQMGQEVILRCVPISNHLYFYWYRQILGQKVEFLVSFYNNEISEKSEIFDDQFSVERPDGSNFTLKIRSTKLEDSAMYFCAFSAGDQETQYFGPGTRLLVL.